The 5 T cell receptor beta chains listed next were all sequenced from one sample in a study of cytomegalovirus exposure and HLA in healthy donors. PCR used 60 Vbeta primers and 13 Jbeta primers. Sequencing was performed with immunoSEQ multiplex PCR; in TCRdb, only in-frame clones are kept and a portion is missing. Of about 130,000 clones in the sample, about 70% are singletons; the top ten hold about 3%. Sequencing was performed on PBMCs. Receptors originate from a woman aged 60 to 75 in good health and CMV-seropositive.

This chain connects TRBV19 to TRBJ2-1, with D tentatively TRBD2 (5 bases). This CDR3 region has 15 residues. Per the germline V gene, CDR1 is LNHDA and CDR2 is SQIVND (reference sequence). The V and J ends lost 4 bases and 9 bases respectively, with 19 bases between them. The CDR3 spells CASSRQRQTRGEQFF. CDR3 coding DNA: TGTGCCAGTAGTAGGCAGCGGCAGACACGGGGTGAGCAGTTCTTC.

The rearrangement links TRBV6-5 to TRBJ2-5; 12 bases line up with TRBD1. Trimming cost V 4 bases and J 11 bases; bases outside gene matches: 8. CDR1 and CDR2 (germline): MNHEY, SVGAGI. CDR3 length: 14 amino acids. As DNA, the CDR3 is TGTGCCAGCAGTTGGGGACAGGGGGCGGATGAGCAGTACTTC. Its translation: CASSWGQGADEQYF.

The chain is built from TRBV6-5 and TRBJ2-3, with 14 bases identical to TRBD2. The CDR3 loop spans 15 amino acids. CDR1 is MNHEY, CDR2 SVGAGI, per germline. V was pared by 2 bases and J by 8 bases, with 3 bases of the junction left unmatched. CDR3 in amino acids: CASSYGLAGGSTQYF. CDR3 in DNA: TGTGCCAGCAGTTACGGACTAGCGGGGGGAAGTACGCAGTATTTT.

The V gene is TRBV19, the J gene TRBJ2-1; 10 bases map to TRBD2. Germline V gives CDR1 LNHDA, CDR2 SQIVND (reference sequence). The CDR3 spans 15 residues. V shed 7 bases, J shed 2 bases, and the junction held 5 bases outside the gene matches. As DNA, the CDR3 is TGTGCCAGTACCCCTAGCGGGGGCACCTACAATGAGCAGTTCTTC. As protein: CASTPSGGTYNEQFF.

This clone was counted a single time. The chain uses TRBV4-1 and TRBJ2-2; the D gene is possibly TRBD1 (6 bases). Trimming shortened V by 0 bases and J by 3 bases, and 11 bases separated the two germline ends. This CDR3 has 16 amino acids. Germline-derived CDR1 and CDR2 are MGHRA and YSYEKL. CDR3 coding DNA: TGCGCCAGCAGCCAAGAGGGCAGGGGACACACCGGGGAGCTGTTTTTT. It specifies CASSQEGRGHTGELFF.